This passage covers 24 T cell receptor beta chains from one sample sequenced in a study of CDR3 diversity in severe acne. TCRdb recomputed calls from the PCR reads with MiXCR, one row per CDR3 protein. The sample lists around 83,000 distinct CDR3 sequences; less than 65% were seen once. Material for sequencing was blood. The source is a male donor with severe acne vulgaris.

The chain joins TRBV10-1 to TRBJ1-4; D ambiguous. There are 14 residues in the CDR3. Per the germline V gene, CDR1 is WNHNN and CDR2 is SYGVQD (reference sequence). Trimming pared 4 bases from V and 6 bases from J, leaving 12 bases between. The CDR3 DNA reads as TGCGCCAGCAGTGCGGGCGGGAACGATGAAAAACTGTTTTTT. The encoded protein is CASSAGGNDEKLFF.

By frequency in the sample, this clonotype is medium-sized (0.01 to 0.1%). The rearrangement links TRBV2 to TRBJ1-2, with TRBD1 as a possible D gene (6 bases). Trimming took 7 bases from V and 6 from J, leaving 12 bases between them. Germline values: CDR1 SNHLY, CDR2 FYNNEI. The CDR3 is 12 amino acids. The CDR3 DNA reads TGTGCCAGCAACCGGGACAACCATGGCTACACCTTC. Its translation: CASNRDNHGYTF.

This clonotype was recorded at least ten times. The chain combines TRBV5-6 with TRBJ2-7; 9 nucleotides match TRBD1. Trimming cost V 4 bases and J 3 bases; bases outside gene matches: 5. Germline CDR1 SGHDT, CDR2 YYEEEE. CDR3 length: 14 amino acids. Written as DNA, the CDR3 is TGTGCCAGCAGCCAGATGACAGGGGGCTACGAGCAGTACGTC. It codes for CASSQMTGGYEQYV.

Turning to this clonotype: A read error may produce the germline difference seen at one junction end. This chain links TRBV5-1 with TRBJ2-3, with D unclear. Germline V lookup: CDR1 SGHRS, CDR2 YFSETQ. This CDR3 has 16 residues. CDR3 sequence reads: CASSSEGSPITDTRYF. Here the CDR3 DNA reads TGCGCCAGCAGCTCGGAAGGTAGCCCAATCACAGATACGCGGTATTTT.

Remarks on this clonotype: Since a much larger clone is just one base distant, this may be a read error. The chain combines TRBV7-9 with TRBJ2-1, with 8 nucleotides matching TRBD2. The CDR3 consists of 17 residues. Germline-derived CDR1 and CDR2 are SEHNR and FQNEAQ (reference sequence). The CDR3 sequence: CASSPSPGGRSYNEQLF. The CDR3 region has the DNA TGTGCCAGCAGCCCCTCACCGGGCGGGAGGTCCTACAATGAGCAGCTCTTC.

The table lists this clonotype with a few counts. V is TRBV25-1 and J is TRBJ1-2, with D perhaps TRBD1 (5 bases). The V and J ends lost 5 bases and 0 bases respectively, with 7 bases between them. Germline loops: CDR1 MGHDK, CDR2 SYGVNS. This CDR3 comprises 13 residues. CDR3 in amino acids: CASSPTANYGYTF. The CDR3 nucleotides read TGTGCCAGCAGTCCGACAGCTAACTATGGCTACACCTTC.

V usage is TRBV20-1 and J usage is TRBJ2-3; 10 positions match TRBD1. The germline V gene encodes CDR1 DFQATT and CDR2 SNEGSKA (reference sequence). V was pared by 3 bases and J by 1 base, with 4 bases of the junction left unmatched. The CDR3 has 15 amino acids. The CDR3 is CSARVGTGGTDTQYF. DNA of the CDR3: TGCAGTGCTAGGGTCGGGACAGGGGGCACAGATACGCAGTATTTT.

Many counts were recorded for this clonotype. J is TRBJ2-2 and V is TRBV7-8; D may be TRBD2 (6 bases). Germline V lookup: CDR1 SGHVS, CDR2 FQNEAQ. Trimming shortened V by 6 bases and J by 4 bases, and 15 bases separated the two germline ends. The CDR3 contains 15 residues. The CDR3 DNA follows: TGTGCCAGCAGACAACGACTAGACACCACCGGGGAGCTGTTTTTT. Translation: CASRQRLDTTGELFF.

This clonotype was recorded many times. The chain carries TRBV7-8 and TRBJ2-7, with 7 bases aligning to TRBD2. From germline, CDR1 is SGHVS and CDR2 FQNEAQ. With V trimmed by 5 bases and J by 5 bases, 0 bases remained unmatched. The CDR3 runs 11 residues. The CDR3 DNA is TGTGCCAGCAGCGGGAGGGACGAGCAGTACTTC. This encodes CASSGRDEQYF.

This clonotype was seen a handful of times. The rearrangement joins TRBV29-1 to TRBJ2-5; TRBD2 aligns across 8 bases. The CDR3 sequence is 16 residues long. After removal of 1 base from V and 4 bases from J, the junction contained 11 bases not matched to a gene. CDR1 is SQVTM, CDR2 ANQGSEA, per germline. The CDR3 protein is CSVEGRAGDPPETQYF. The DNA of the CDR3 is TGCAGCGTTGAAGGGAGAGCGGGAGACCCTCCAGAGACCCAGTACTTC.

The V and J genes are TRBV20-1 and TRBJ2-7, with 7 positions matching TRBD1. The V gene end was trimmed by 5 bases and the J gene end by 3 bases; junction bases not matched to a gene: 4. Germline V gives CDR1 DFQATT, CDR2 SNEGSKA (reference sequence). The CDR3 covers 12 residues. In DNA form, the CDR3 reads TGCAGTGCTCCTACAGGGGACTACGAGCAGTACTTC. Translated: CSAPTGDYEQYF.

This clonotype has a count of ten or more. CDR3 protein: CSGVWSTEAFF. The CDR3 bases are TGCAGCGGGGTGTGGAGCACTGAAGCTTTCTTT. This rearrangement joins TRBV29-1 to TRBJ1-1; D is unresolved. Germline V gene sequence: CDR1 SQVTM, CDR2 ANQGSEA. This CDR3 has 11 amino acids. Trimming cost V 7 bases and J 4 bases, with 10 bases left between them.

The sample holds a few counts of this clonotype. CDR3 sequence (DNA): TGTGCCAGCAGCTTAGAGGTGACTGGGGCCAACGTCCTGACTTTC. Protein sequence: CASSLEVTGANVLTF. The rearrangement joins TRBV7-9 to TRBJ2-6; D not certain. The V end was cut by 1 base, the J end by 2 bases, with 6 bases between. This CDR3 spans 15 amino acids. Germline loops: CDR1 SEHNR, CDR2 FQNEAQ (reference sequence).

This clonotype was observed a handful of times. The rearrangement links TRBV6-5 to TRBJ2-7; D perhaps matches TRBD2 (6 bases). Germline V gene lookup returns CDR1 MNHEY and CDR2 SVGAGI. Trimming left V 11 bases short and J 0 bases short, with 20 bases between. CDR3 length: 15 amino acids. The CDR3 is CARVLGGGSSYEQYF. The CDR3 DNA is TGTGCCCGGGTTTTGGGTGGGGGGAGCTCCTACGAGCAGTACTTC.

The chain recombines TRBV7-3 with TRBJ1-1; TRBD1 agrees at 8 bases. The CDR3 is 15 residues long. Germline loops: CDR1 SGHTA, CDR2 FQGTGA. Unmatched junction bases numbered 7, after V lost 6 bases and J lost 1 base. As DNA, the CDR3 is TGTGCCAGCAGTTCTACAGGGACAGGGAACACTGAAGCTTTCTTT. Encoded protein: CASSSTGTGNTEAFF.

CDR3 coding DNA: TGTGCCAGCAGTGAAGAAGAAATAGCGGGCCGCCAAGAGACCCAGTACTTC. Residues: CASSEEEIAGRQETQYF. V is TRBV6-1 and J is TRBJ2-5; 7 bases fit TRBD2. The ends lost 1 base at V and 1 base at J; junction bases unmatched: 9. The CDR3 is 17 residues long. Germline values: CDR1 MNHNS, CDR2 SASEGT.

The chain has TRBV20-1 and TRBJ1-1; unclear D gene. This CDR3 contains 15 residues. V was trimmed by 6 bases and J by 0 bases, leaving 17 bases between them. Germline V lookup: CDR1 DFQATT, CDR2 SNEGSKA (reference sequence). The CDR3 sequence is CSASSLEGLNTEAFF. Written as DNA, the CDR3 is TGCAGTGCCAGCAGTTTAGAGGGTCTGAACACTGAAGCTTTCTTT.

The V call is TRBV5-6, the J call TRBJ2-2; 7 positions agree with TRBD2. With 4 bases clipped from V and 5 bases from J, the junction kept 14 bases outside the gene matches. The CDR3 contains 17 residues. Germline V gives CDR1 SGHDT, CDR2 YYEEEE. CDR3 residues: CASSLKGSGRDTGELFF. In nucleotides, the CDR3 is TGTGCCAGCAGCCTAAAAGGGTCGGGGAGGGATACCGGGGAGCTGTTTTTT.

The chain links TRBV7-9 to TRBJ1-1; 12 nucleotides line up with TRBD1. The V gene's germline CDR1 is SEHNR and CDR2 FQNEAQ (reference sequence). V trimming: 4 bases; J trimming: 5 bases; junction bases outside the gene matches: 5. The CDR3 is 15 amino acids. The CDR3 DNA is TGTGCCAGCAGCTCGGGACAGGGGGCCCGAACTGAAGCTTTCTTT. It translates to CASSSGQGARTEAFF.

This clonotype has ten or more counts. The chain combines TRBV20-1 with TRBJ1-2; 8 bases line up with TRBD1. Germline V CDR1 and CDR2: DFQATT, SNEGSKA (reference sequence). This CDR3 comprises 17 residues. V lost 2 bases, J lost 4 bases, and 15 bases stayed unmatched. Here the CDR3 reads CSARPTVRSQGAYGYTF. Written as DNA, the CDR3 is TGCAGTGCTAGACCTACCGTGAGGAGTCAGGGGGCCTATGGCTACACCTTC.

The chain is built from TRBV7-9 and TRBJ2-1; 7 positions match TRBD1. The CDR3 contains 17 residues. J lost 6 bases, V lost 4 bases, and 15 bases had no gene match. The V gene's germline CDR1 is SEHNR and CDR2 FQNEAQ (reference sequence). CDR3 residues: CASSSLMTGTAFNEQFF. Here the CDR3 DNA reads TGTGCCAGCAGCTCGTTGATGACCGGGACAGCCTTCAATGAGCAGTTCTTC.

This clonotype was detected only once. One junction end does not reproduce the germline sequence, and a read error may be involved. This sequence joins TRBV7-9 and TRBJ2-2, with 11 bases aligning to TRBD2. Germline CDR1 reads SEHNR; CDR2 reads FQNEAQ (reference sequence). This CDR3 comprises 13 residues. CDR3 in amino acids: CARSLAGGGELFF. In DNA form, the CDR3 reads TGCGCCCGCAGCCTAGCGGGAGGAGGGGAGCTGTTTTTT. The whole variable domain, remainder taken from reference TRBV7-9 and TRBJ2-2, is DTGVSQNPRHKITKRGQNVTFRCDPISEHNRLYWYRQTLGQGPEFLTYFQNEAQLEKSRLLSDRFSAERPKGSFSTLEIQRTEQGDSAMYLCARSLAGGGELFFGEGSRLTVL.

The V gene is TRBV20-1, the J gene TRBJ2-7; the match to TRBD2 covers 11 bases. The germline gives CDR1 DFQATT, CDR2 SNEGSKA (reference sequence). This CDR3 is built from 16 residues. The ends lost 1 base at V and 5 bases at J; junction bases unmatched: 10. The chain's CDR3 is CSARGETSGSFHEQYF. CDR3 in DNA: TGCAGTGCTAGAGGTGAAACTAGCGGGAGTTTCCACGAGCAGTACTTC.

This clonotype has at least ten counts. The chain carries TRBV11-1 and TRBJ2-5, with 7 bases identical to TRBD1. The CDR3 sequence is 15 residues long. Germline CDR1 and CDR2: SGHAT and FQDESV (reference sequence). J lost 4 bases, V lost 5 bases, and 10 bases had no gene match. CDR3: CASSNPQGMGETQYF. The CDR3 region has the DNA TGTGCCAGCAGCAACCCACAGGGGATGGGAGAGACCCAGTACTTC.